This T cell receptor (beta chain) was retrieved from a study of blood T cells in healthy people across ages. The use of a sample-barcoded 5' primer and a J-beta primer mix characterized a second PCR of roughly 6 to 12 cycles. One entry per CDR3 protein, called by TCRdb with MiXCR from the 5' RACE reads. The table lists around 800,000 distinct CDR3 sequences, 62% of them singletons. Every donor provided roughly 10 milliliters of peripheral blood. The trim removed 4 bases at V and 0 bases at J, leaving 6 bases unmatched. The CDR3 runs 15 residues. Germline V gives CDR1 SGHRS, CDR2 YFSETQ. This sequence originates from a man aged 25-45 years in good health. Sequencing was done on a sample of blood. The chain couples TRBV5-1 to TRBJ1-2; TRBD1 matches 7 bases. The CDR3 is CASSGTGDPNYGYTF. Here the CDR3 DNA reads TGCGCCAGCAGCGGAACAGGGGACCCTAACTATGGCTACACCTTC.